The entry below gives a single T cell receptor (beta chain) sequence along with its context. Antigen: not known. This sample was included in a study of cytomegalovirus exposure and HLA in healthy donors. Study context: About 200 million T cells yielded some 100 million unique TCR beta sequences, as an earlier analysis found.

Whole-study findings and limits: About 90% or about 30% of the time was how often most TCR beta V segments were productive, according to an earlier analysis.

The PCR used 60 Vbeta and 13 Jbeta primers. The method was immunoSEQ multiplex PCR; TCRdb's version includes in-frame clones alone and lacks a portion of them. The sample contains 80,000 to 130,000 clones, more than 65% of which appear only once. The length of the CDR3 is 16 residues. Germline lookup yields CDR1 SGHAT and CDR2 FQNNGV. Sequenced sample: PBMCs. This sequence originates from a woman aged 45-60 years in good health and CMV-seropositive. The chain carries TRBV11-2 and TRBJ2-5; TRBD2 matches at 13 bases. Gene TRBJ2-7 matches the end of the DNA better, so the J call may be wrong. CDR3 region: CASSSELAGGSYEQYF. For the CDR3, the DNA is TGTGCCAGCAGCTCCGAACTAGCGGGAGGGTCCTACGAGCAGTACTTC.